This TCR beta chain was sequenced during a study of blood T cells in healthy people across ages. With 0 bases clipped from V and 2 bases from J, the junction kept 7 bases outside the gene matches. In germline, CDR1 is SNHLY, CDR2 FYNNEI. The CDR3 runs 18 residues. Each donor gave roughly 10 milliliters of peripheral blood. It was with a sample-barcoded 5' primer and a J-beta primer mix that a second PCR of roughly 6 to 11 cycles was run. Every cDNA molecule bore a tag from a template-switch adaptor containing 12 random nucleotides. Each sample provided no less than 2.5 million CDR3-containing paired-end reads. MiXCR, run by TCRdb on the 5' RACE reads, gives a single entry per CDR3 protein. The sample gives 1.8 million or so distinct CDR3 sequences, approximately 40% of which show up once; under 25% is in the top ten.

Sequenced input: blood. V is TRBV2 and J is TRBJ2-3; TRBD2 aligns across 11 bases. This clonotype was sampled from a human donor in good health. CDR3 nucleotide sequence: TGTGCCAGCAGTGAAGCTGGGCTAGCGGGGGGCCTCACAGATACGCAGTATTTT. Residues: CASSEAGLAGGLTDTQYF.